The 7 T cell receptor beta chains below were found in one sample sequenced in a study of early T cells in non-severe SARS-CoV-2 infection. TCRdb reprocessed the 5' RACE reads with MiXCR, giving one entry per CDR3 protein. The sample consists of about 76,000 distinct CDR3 sequences, approximately 12% of them appearing once. Sequencing was performed on whole blood. Receptors were obtained from an adult who was a healthcare worker with PCR-confirmed SARS-CoV-2 infection or an uninfected control (not recorded which).

A remark on this clonotype: This likely comes from a read error, as the CDR3 has no conserved phenylalanine or tryptophan at its end. This chain connects TRBV5-1 to TRBJ1-1; D may be TRBD1 (5 bases). V lost 0 bases and J lost 3, with 15 bases in between. Germline V gene lookup returns CDR1 SGHRS and CDR2 YFSETQ. This CDR3 is 16 amino acids long. As DNA, the CDR3 is TGCGCCAGCAGCTTGGATGTACGGGGGAGCTACACTGAAGCTTTCATT. Translating it yields CASSLDVRGSYTEAFI.

CDR3 sequence reads: CASRLGGNEKLFF. In nucleotides, the CDR3 is TGTGCCAGTCGCCTGGGGGGAAATGAAAAACTGTTTTTT. V is TRBV28 and J is TRBJ1-4; weak D call: TRBD1 (5 bases). In germline, CDR1 is MDHEN, CDR2 SYDVKM. The CDR3 totals 13 residues. V was trimmed by 9 bases and J by 5 bases, leaving 13 bases between them.

This clonotype has more than one count but fewer than ten. The rearrangement links TRBV4-1 to TRBJ2-5, with 15 bases identical to TRBD2. Germline V lookup: CDR1 MGHRA, CDR2 YSYEKL. The CDR3 totals 19 residues. The V segment lost 0 bases and the J segment 2 bases; nucleotides outside the gene matches: 7. The CDR3 nucleotides read TGCGCCAGCAGCCAAGAGGGACTAGCGGGAGGTGGGGGTCAAGAGACCCAGTACTTC. Protein: CASSQEGLAGGGGQETQYF.

This clonotype was seen many times. The rearrangement joins TRBV12-3 or TRBV12-4 to TRBJ2-4, with 8 positions matching TRBD2. J gave up 2 bases and V 7 bases, and 13 bases lay outside the gene matches. The CDR3 is 17 amino acids. The CDR3 DNA reads as TGTGCCAGCACCTCCCGGGGGGGACTAGGTTCCAAAAACATTCAGTACTTC. It yields the protein CASTSRGGLGSKNIQYF.

The rearrangement links TRBV11-2 to TRBJ2-1, with D possibly being TRBD2 (5 bases). Germline CDR1 and CDR2: SGHAT and FQNNGV. This CDR3 is 16 amino acids long. The V end was cut by 1 base, the J end by 4 bases, with 14 bases between. CDR3 sequence (DNA): TGTGCCAGCAGCTTAGTAGGCACCGGAGGATACAATGAGCAGTTCTTC. Its translation: CASSLVGTGGYNEQFF.

This clonotype was observed a handful of times. The V call is TRBV5-1, the J call TRBJ2-1, with 10 bases identical to TRBD2. The CDR3 runs 15 residues. V dropped 5 bases and J dropped 10; count of bases not matched to a gene: 12. Looked up from germline, CDR1 is SGHRS and CDR2 is YFSETQ. The CDR3 loop is CASSTGTSADAEQFF. CDR3 in DNA: TGCGCCAGCAGTACCGGGACTAGCGCCGACGCGGAGCAGTTCTTC. The full variable domain, completed using reference TRBV5-1 and TRBJ2-1, is KAGVTQTPRYLIKTRGQQVTLSCSPISGHRSVSWYQQTPGQGLQFLFEYFSETQRNKGNFPGRFSGRQFSNSRSEMNVSTLELGDSALYLCASSTGTSADAEQFFGPGTRLTVL.

This clonotype showed up just a few times. The chain combines TRBV11-2 with TRBJ2-3; possibly TRBD2 for D (6 bases). CDR1 is SGHAT, CDR2 FQNNGV, per germline. The CDR3 runs to 13 residues. Trimming pared 3 bases from V and 5 bases from J, leaving 9 bases between. CDR3 region: CASSFRLGDTQYF. The CDR3 DNA reads TGTGCCAGCAGCTTCAGACTAGGAGATACGCAGTATTTT.